A selection of T cell receptor beta chains follows, all from one sample in a study of T-cell reconstitution after alpha-beta-depleted transplantation in children. Using its own MiXCR run on the PCR reads, TCRdb lists one record per CDR3 protein. There are approximately 800,000 distinct CDR3 sequences in the sample; less than 20% occur only once, and about 5% lies in the top ten. The material sequenced was PBMCs, mostly from graft donor cells, taken 360 days after TCRalphabeta/CD19-depleted stem cell transplant. The receptor source for this set is a male patient under 18 who had a stem cell transplant for acute lymphoblastic leukemia, so the T cells may come from the graft donor. CDR3s include the opening cysteine and the closing phenylalanine or tryptophan. Each record gives: clone size, V gene, J gene, D gene, CDR3 DNA, CDR3 protein. A D gene is named only where the DNA matches it firmly. Clone size is not always given. Where it is, it says once, few, many or a class for expanded clones.

size: many
V: TRBV7-9
J: TRBJ2-7
D: .
DNA: TGTGCCAGCAGTTTCGAGGGCGAGCAGTACTTC
CDR3: CASSFEGEQYF

size: many
V: TRBV7-6
J: TRBJ1-5
D: .
DNA: TGTGCCAGCAGCTTAGGCATTATTCAGGGCCTCAATCAGCCCCAGCATTTT
CDR3: CASSLGIIQGLNQPQHF

size: many
V: TRBV11-2
J: TRBJ2-1
D: .
DNA: TGTGCCAGCAGCTCCTTATCTCGGAGTATAGACAATGAGCAGTTCTTC
CDR3: CASSSLSRSIDNEQFF

size: .
V: TRBV7-3
J: TRBJ2-5
D: TRBD2
DNA: TGTGCCAGCAGCTTCTCTGGACTAGCGGGAGGAAAAGAGACCCAGTACTTC
CDR3: CASSFSGLAGGKETQYF

size: many
V: TRBV5-1
J: TRBJ2-1
D: TRBD1
DNA: TGCGCCAGCAGCACCCGGGACAGGGGAGGTGAGCAGTTCTTC
CDR3: CASSTRDRGGEQFF

size: .
V: TRBV7-9
J: TRBJ2-5
D: .
DNA: TGTGCCAGCAGCTTATGGACAGACCCCGGGACCCAGTACTTC
CDR3: CASSLWTDPGTQYF

size: once
V: TRBV20-1
J: TRBJ2-7
D: TRBD1
DNA: TGCAGTGCCCAGAAGGGACAGCCCTCCTACGAGCAGTACTTC
CDR3: CSAQKGQPSYEQYF

size: .
V: TRBV29-1
J: TRBJ1-3
D: .
DNA: TGCAGCGTTGAAGTCGACGGACCAGGAAACACCATATATTTT
CDR3: CSVEVDGPGNTIYF

size: few
V: TRBV6-5
J: TRBJ2-3
D: TRBD2
DNA: TGTGCCAGCAGTTATTCCAGCGGGAGTGAAGTAGATACGCAGTATTTT
CDR3: CASSYSSGSEVDTQYF

size: .
V: TRBV2
J: TRBJ1-4
D: .
DNA: TGTGCCAGCCTGGCACAGTCGACGAGTGAAAAACTGTTTTTT
CDR3: CASLAQSTSEKLFF

size: many
V: TRBV7-8
J: TRBJ2-5
D: TRBD2
DNA: TGTGCCAGCAGCTTTTCCCCACTAGCGCAACAAGAGACCCAGTACTTC
CDR3: CASSFSPLAQQETQYF

size: few
V: TRBV7-9
J: TRBJ2-5
D: TRBD2
DNA: TGTGCCAGCAGCCCCCGAAGAGGTAGCGGGTTTGAAGAGACCCAGTACTTC
CDR3: CASSPRRGSGFEETQYF

size: .
V: TRBV10-3
J: TRBJ2-5
D: .
DNA: TGTGCCATCAGAGGGGATAGAGGAGAGACCCAGTACTTC
CDR3: CAIRGDRGETQYF

size: few
V: TRBV12-3/TRBV12-4
J: TRBJ2-2
D: .
DNA: TGTGCCAGCACCCACACAAACACCGGGGAGCTGTTTTTT
CDR3: CASTHTNTGELFF

size: few
V: TRBV5-1
J: TRBJ1-1
D: .
DNA: TGCGCCAGCAGCTCTGGGGGATTGGTGTACACTGAAGCTTTCTTT
CDR3: CASSSGGLVYTEAFF

size: .
V: TRBV5-1
J: TRBJ2-3
D: .
DNA: TGCGCCAGCAGCTTGCAGGGAGTCACAGATACGCAGTATTTT
CDR3: CASSLQGVTDTQYF

size: many
V: TRBV9
J: TRBJ2-2
D: .
DNA: TGTGCCAGCAGCGTAGAAGGCGGGTTTAACACCGGGGAGCTGTTTTTT
CDR3: CASSVEGGFNTGELFF

size: .
V: TRBV9
J: TRBJ1-2
D: TRBD1
DNA: TGTGCCAGCAGCGGGGGACAGGGACGGTATGGCTACACCTTC
CDR3: CASSGGQGRYGYTF

size: few
V: TRBV12-3/TRBV12-4
J: TRBJ1-2
D: .
DNA: TGTGCCAGCGGACAGATGAAAGGACGCGGCTACACCTTC
CDR3: CASGQMKGRGYTF

size: few
V: TRBV5-1
J: TRBJ1-4
D: .
DNA: TGCGCCAGCAGCCTCCAGTCTGCAACTAATGAAAAACTGTTTTTT
CDR3: CASSLQSATNEKLFF

size: many
V: TRBV20-1
J: TRBJ2-7
D: .
DNA: TGCAGTGCTAGAGATCGAGGCGTTGGATCCTCAAGGTCCGAGCAGTACTTC
CDR3: CSARDRGVGSSRSEQYF

size: .
V: TRBV15
J: TRBJ2-5
D: TRBD1
DNA: TGTGCCACCAGCGGCCGGACAGGATACGGTGGGGGGACCCAGTACTTC
CDR3: CATSGRTGYGGGTQYF

size: .
V: TRBV20-1
J: TRBJ2-3
D: TRBD2
DNA: TGCAGTGCTCCAGGACTAGCGGATCAAGATACGCAGTATTTT
CDR3: CSAPGLADQDTQYF

size: .
V: TRBV3-1
J: TRBJ2-1
D: .
DNA: TGTGCCAGCAGCCGGTCTAGCGTACACTTTTACAATGAGCAGTTCTTC
CDR3: CASSRSSVHFYNEQFF

size: many
V: TRBV6-5
J: TRBJ2-2
D: TRBD1
DNA: TGTGCCAGCAGATCCGGGACAGGGACGACCGGGGAGCTGTTTTTT
CDR3: CASRSGTGTTGELFF

size: few
V: TRBV5-1
J: TRBJ2-1
D: .
DNA: TGCGCCAGCAGCTTGGCTGGACGCCACTACAATGAGCAGTTCTTC
CDR3: CASSLAGRHYNEQFF

size: .
V: TRBV4-1
J: TRBJ2-7
D: TRBD2
DNA: TGCGCCAGCAGCCAACTAGCGGGAGGGCCAAGAAGCTACGAGCAGTACTTC
CDR3: CASSQLAGGPRSYEQYF

size: .
V: TRBV9
J: TRBJ2-1
D: TRBD2
DNA: TGTGCCAGCAGCGTAGATCTGTTAGCGGGAGCTAACAATGAGCAGTTCTTC
CDR3: CASSVDLLAGANNEQFF

size: .
V: TRBV2
J: TRBJ2-2
D: .
DNA: TGTGCCAGCAGCCCCCATCTCACAGGGTCGAACACCGGGGAGCTGTTTTTT
CDR3: CASSPHLTGSNTGELFF

size: .
V: TRBV5-1
J: TRBJ2-5
D: .
DNA: TGCGCCAGCAGTCTTTTTCAAGAGACCCAGTACTTC
CDR3: CASSLFQETQYF

size: few
V: TRBV11-2
J: TRBJ2-7
D: .
DNA: TGTGCCAGCAGCTTGGGTGACAGGCGAAGGGAGCAGTACTTC
CDR3: CASSLGDRRREQYF

size: .
V: TRBV12-3/TRBV12-4
J: TRBJ2-1
D: .
DNA: TGTGCCAGCAGTGACCGAGGCGGGAATGAGCAGTTCTTC
CDR3: CASSDRGGNEQFF

size: .
V: TRBV5-1
J: TRBJ1-1
D: .
DNA: TGCGCCAGCAGTTTTCGCGGACGGGAAACTGAAGCTTTCTTT
CDR3: CASSFRGRETEAFF

size: many
V: TRBV4-1
J: TRBJ2-2
D: TRBD2
DNA: TGCGCCAGCAGCCAAGAGGGACTAGCGGCGAACACCGGGGAGCTGTTTTTT
CDR3: CASSQEGLAANTGELFF

size: .
V: TRBV12-3/TRBV12-4
J: TRBJ2-1
D: TRBD2
DNA: TGTGCCAGCAGTTCCAGACTAGCGGGAGGCAATGAGCAGTTCTTC
CDR3: CASSSRLAGGNEQFF

size: few
V: TRBV27
J: TRBJ2-3
D: .
DNA: TGTGCCAGCAGTTCACCCAGGGGCTCCACAGATACGCAGTATTTT
CDR3: CASSSPRGSTDTQYF

size: .
V: TRBV28
J: TRBJ2-7
D: TRBD1
DNA: TGTGCCAGCATCGGACAGGGGTCCTCCTACGAGCAGTACTTC
CDR3: CASIGQGSSYEQYF

size: many
V: TRBV5-1
J: TRBJ2-1
D: .
DNA: TGCGCCAGCAGCTACGGCGGTGGGTCCTACAATGAGCAGTTCTTC
CDR3: CASSYGGGSYNEQFF

size: .
V: TRBV5-1
J: TRBJ2-7
D: .
DNA: TGCGCCAGCAGGGTAATCGGCTCGAGCTCCTACGAGCAGTACTTC
CDR3: CASRVIGSSSYEQYF

size: .
V: TRBV14
J: TRBJ2-1
D: TRBD2
DNA: TGTGCCAGCGGATTTAGCGGGAGTAAGGACTACAATGAGCAGTTCTTC
CDR3: CASGFSGSKDYNEQFF

size: .
V: TRBV11-1
J: TRBJ2-7
D: .
DNA: TGTGCCAGCAGGCCGGCTAGCGAAGCCTACGAGCAGTACTTC
CDR3: CASRPASEAYEQYF